Reported below is one TCR beta chain. This clonotype was picked up many times. Its target antigen remains unknown. Per-nucleotide qualities are absent, and no much larger clonotype sits a single base away. Library creation used 5' RACE. Data came from a NextSeq 500. The TCR library protocol attached unique molecular identifiers to individual cDNA molecules to correct for sequencing error and PCR bias. Both TCR alpha and beta chains were sequenced, and tight co-correlation was observed between alpha and beta sequence abundances in each sample. Per the original workflow: V gene, J gene and CDR3 annotation of TCR sequences was performed with Decombinator V4. TCRs were defined as expanded if a significant change between any two time points was detected under a Poisson model with p below 0.0001. TCR abundances were normalised to the total number of TCRs sequenced per sample and expressed as counts per million. TRAV1-2 paired with TRAJ12, TRAJ20 or TRAJ33 defined MAIT TCRs, while TRAV10 paired with TRAJ18 defined iNKT TCRs. A search of VDJdb, accessed on 1 November 2021, was run for TCRs annotated to CMV, EBV and SARS-CoV-2, with TCRs annotated for multiple antigens excluded. TCRdb cleaned the public reads at Q25 with fastp, built clones with MiXCR and kept in-frame beta chains. A single entry per CDR3 protein holds the most common genes and DNA from its merged rows. V and J calls and clone size were set by TCRdb, not the authors. The sample profile shows about 45,000 distinct CDR3 sequences; about 12% of them were found once. Roughly 16% of the sample lies in the top ten.

The data are from a study of early T cells in non-severe SARS-CoV-2 infection (dated by TCRdb to the early 2020s). Broadly, across the study: Because TCR sequencing relied on bulk RNA taken from unsorted whole blood, pairing of alpha and beta chains was not possible. Findings and caveats that apply to the study as a whole: VDJdb matching was skewed toward anti-spike CD8 responses and likely underestimated virus-specific expansions, missing private and CD4 specificities.

CDR1 LGHNA and CDR2 YSLEER were looked up in the germline V gene. V is reduced by 1 base and J by 6 bases, leaving a spacing of 9 bases between them. The CDR3 starts with the cysteine, ends with the phenylalanine, and has 13 residues. The DNA shown is the 39-base CDR3, in frame from base 1. The study was a case-control design nested within a healthcare worker cohort in London, UK, with weekly nasopharyngeal swab PCR tests and blood sampling. Healthcare workers were recruited during the week of the UK lockdown, between 23 and 31 March 2020, and followed weekly for up to roughly 15 weeks. The chain couples TRBV4-3 to TRBJ1-1, and possibly TRBD1, on 5 matching bases. The sequencing sample was made of whole blood. This TCR was sampled from an adult who was a healthcare worker with PCR-confirmed SARS-CoV-2 infection or an uninfected control (not recorded which). CDR3 region: CASSQGGRSEAFF. The DNA is as follows: TGCGCCAGCAGCCAAGGGGGCAGATCTGAAGCTTTCTTT.